Described below is a single T cell receptor (beta chain) sequence and its context. In the source study's methods: Counts of nucleated cells, estimated from reference gene primer amplification, were obtained. Libraries were prepared by immunoSEQ multiplex PCR; TCRdb keeps only in-frame clonotypes and omits some of them. V and J calls and clone size are those listed in that table; D and trimming were worked out from the DNA. Of 450,000 or so clones listed, approximately 91% were seen once; the top ten hold roughly 1.4%. This CDR3 contains 16 residues. From germline, CDR1 is SGHDN and CDR2 FVKESK. The V and J ends lost 0 bases and 0 bases respectively, with 11 bases between them. The data originate from a study of blood T cell repertoires in COVID-19.

Source material: peripheral blood. The chain carries TRBV14 and TRBJ1-1, with a possible D match to TRBD1 (5 bases). The clonotype comes from a woman in her 40s with COVID-19, enrolled during active disease. The DNA for the CDR3 is TGTGCCAGCAGCCAAGAGGCGGCAGGGCTGAACACTGAAGCTTTCTTT. This codes for CASSQEAAGLNTEAFF.